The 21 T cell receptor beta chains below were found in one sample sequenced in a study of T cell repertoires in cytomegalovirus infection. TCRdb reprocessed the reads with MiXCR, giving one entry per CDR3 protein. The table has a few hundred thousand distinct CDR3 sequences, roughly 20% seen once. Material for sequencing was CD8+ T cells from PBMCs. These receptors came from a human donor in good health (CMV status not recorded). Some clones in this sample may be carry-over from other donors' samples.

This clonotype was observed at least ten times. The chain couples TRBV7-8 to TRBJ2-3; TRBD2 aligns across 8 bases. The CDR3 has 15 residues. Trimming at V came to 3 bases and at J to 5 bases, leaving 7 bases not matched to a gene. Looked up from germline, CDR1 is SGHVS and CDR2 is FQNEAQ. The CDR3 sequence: CASSLGLEYRDTQYF. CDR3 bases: TGTGCCAGCAGCTTGGGACTAGAGTATCGAGATACGCAGTATTTT.

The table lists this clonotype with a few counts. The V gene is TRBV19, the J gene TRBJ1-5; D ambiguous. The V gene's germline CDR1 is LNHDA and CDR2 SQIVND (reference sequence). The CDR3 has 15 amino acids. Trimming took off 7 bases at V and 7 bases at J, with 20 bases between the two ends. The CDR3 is CASTLFSSGRQPQHF. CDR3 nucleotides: TGTGCCAGTACCCTATTTTCCTCGGGGAGACAGCCCCAGCATTTT.

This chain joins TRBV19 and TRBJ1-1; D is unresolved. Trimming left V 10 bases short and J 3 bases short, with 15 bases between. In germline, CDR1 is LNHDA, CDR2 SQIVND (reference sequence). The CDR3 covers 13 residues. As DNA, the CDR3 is TGTGCCACGATTGGACGGGGAGACACTGAAGCTTTCTTT. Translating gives CATIGRGDTEAFF.

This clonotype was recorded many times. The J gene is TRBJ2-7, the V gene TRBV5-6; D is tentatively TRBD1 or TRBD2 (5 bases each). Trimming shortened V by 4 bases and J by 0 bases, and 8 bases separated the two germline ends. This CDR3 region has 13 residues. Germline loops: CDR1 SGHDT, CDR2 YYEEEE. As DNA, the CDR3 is TGTGCCAGCAGCCCCGGGGCCTCCTACGAGCAGTACTTC. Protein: CASSPGASYEQYF.

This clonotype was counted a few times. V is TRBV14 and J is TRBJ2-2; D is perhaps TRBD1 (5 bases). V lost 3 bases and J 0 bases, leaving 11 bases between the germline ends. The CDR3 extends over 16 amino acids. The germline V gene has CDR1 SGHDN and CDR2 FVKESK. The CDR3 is CASSHPDKTNTGELFF. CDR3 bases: TGTGCCAGCAGCCACCCGGACAAGACGAACACCGGGGAGCTGTTTTTT.

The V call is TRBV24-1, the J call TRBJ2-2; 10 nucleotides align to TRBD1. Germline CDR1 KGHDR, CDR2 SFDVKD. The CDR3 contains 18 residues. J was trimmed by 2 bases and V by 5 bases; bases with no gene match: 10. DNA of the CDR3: TGTGCCACCAGTGGCGCGCGGACAGGGGGATTCAACACCGGGGAGCTGTTTTTT. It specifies CATSGARTGGFNTGELFF.

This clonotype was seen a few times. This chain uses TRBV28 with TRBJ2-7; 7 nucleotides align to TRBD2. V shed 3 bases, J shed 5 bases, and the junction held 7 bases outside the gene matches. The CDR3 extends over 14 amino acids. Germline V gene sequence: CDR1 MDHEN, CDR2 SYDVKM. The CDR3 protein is CASSFRGEGNEQYF. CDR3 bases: TGTGCCAGCAGTTTTCGAGGGGAGGGGAACGAGCAGTACTTC. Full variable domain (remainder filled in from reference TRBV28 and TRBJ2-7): DVKVTQSSRYLVKRTGEKVFLECVQDMDHENMFWYRQDPGLGLRLIYFSYDVKMKEKGDIPEGYSVSREKKERFSLILESASTNQTSMYLCASSFRGEGNEQYFGPGTRLTVT.

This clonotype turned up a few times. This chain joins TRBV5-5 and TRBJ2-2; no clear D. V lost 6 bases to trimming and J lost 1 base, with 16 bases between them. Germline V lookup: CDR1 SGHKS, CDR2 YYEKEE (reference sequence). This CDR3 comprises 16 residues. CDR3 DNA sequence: TGTGCCAGCATCCCTGACCGAGCTAAGAACACCGGGGAGCTGTTTTTT. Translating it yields CASIPDRAKNTGELFF.

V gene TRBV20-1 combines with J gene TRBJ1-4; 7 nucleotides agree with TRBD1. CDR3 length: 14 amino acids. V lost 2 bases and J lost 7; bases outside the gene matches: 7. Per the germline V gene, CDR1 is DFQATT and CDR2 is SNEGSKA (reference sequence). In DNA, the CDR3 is TGCAGTGCTAGATCGCGGGACAGAAGTGAAAAACTGTTTTTT. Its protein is CSARSRDRSEKLFF.

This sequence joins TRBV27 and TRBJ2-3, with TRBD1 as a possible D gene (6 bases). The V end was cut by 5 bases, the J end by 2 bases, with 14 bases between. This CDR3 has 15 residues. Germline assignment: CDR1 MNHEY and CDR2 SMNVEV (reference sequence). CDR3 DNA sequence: TGTGCCAGCAGTCCGGACGGACAGATCACAGATACGCAGTATTTT. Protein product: CASSPDGQITDTQYF.

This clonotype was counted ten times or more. CDR3 region: CASSSGFTGELFF. The DNA of the CDR3 is TGTGCCAGCAGCTCAGGGTTCACCGGGGAGCTGTTTTTT. The gene calls are TRBV7-3 and TRBJ2-2, with D possibly TRBD1 on 5 matching bases. Trimming left V 4 bases short and J 4 bases short, with 7 bases between. Germline V gives CDR1 SGHTA, CDR2 FQGTGA. The CDR3 spans 13 residues.

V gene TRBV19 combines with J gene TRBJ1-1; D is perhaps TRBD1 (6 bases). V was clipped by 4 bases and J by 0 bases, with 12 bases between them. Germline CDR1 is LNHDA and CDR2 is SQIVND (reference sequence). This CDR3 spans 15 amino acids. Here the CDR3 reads CASSTGQIMNTEAFF. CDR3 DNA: TGTGCCAGTAGTACCGGACAGATCATGAACACTGAAGCTTTCTTT.

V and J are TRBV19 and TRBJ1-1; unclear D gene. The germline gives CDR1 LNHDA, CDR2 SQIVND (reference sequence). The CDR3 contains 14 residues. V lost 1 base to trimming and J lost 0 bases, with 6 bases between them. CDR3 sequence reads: CASSIGGMNTEAFF. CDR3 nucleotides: TGTGCCAGTAGTATAGGCGGTATGAACACTGAAGCTTTCTTT.

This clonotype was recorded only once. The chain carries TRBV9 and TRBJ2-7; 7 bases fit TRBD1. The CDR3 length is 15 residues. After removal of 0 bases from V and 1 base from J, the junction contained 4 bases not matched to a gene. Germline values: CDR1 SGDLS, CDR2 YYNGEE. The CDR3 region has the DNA TGTGCCAGCAGCGTAGCCCCAGGGGGATCCTACGAGCAGTACTTC. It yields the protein CASSVAPGGSYEQYF.

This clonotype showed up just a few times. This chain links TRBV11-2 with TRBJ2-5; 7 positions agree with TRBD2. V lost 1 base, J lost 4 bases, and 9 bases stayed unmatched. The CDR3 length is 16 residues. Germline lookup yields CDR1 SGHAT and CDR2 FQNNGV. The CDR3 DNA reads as TGTGCCAGCAGCTTAGGGTGGGGGGGGGAAGGAGAGACCCAGTACTTC. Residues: CASSLGWGGEGETQYF.

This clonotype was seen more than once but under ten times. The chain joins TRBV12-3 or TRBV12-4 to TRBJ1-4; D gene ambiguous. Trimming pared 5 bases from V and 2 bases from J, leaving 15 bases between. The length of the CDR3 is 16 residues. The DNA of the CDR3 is TGTGCCAGCAGTGCCGAACCGACGAGTACTAATGAAAAACTGTTTTTT. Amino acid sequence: CASSAEPTSTNEKLFF.

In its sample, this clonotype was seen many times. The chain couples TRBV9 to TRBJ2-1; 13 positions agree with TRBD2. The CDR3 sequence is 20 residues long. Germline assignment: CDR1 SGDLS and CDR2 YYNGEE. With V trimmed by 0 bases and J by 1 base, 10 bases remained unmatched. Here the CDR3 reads CASSVGPGTSGVGSYNEQFF. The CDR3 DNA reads TGTGCCAGCAGCGTAGGACCCGGGACTAGCGGGGTCGGGTCCTACAATGAGCAGTTCTTC. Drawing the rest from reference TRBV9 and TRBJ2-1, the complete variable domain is DSGVTQTPKHLITATGQRVTLRCSPRSGDLSVYWYQQSLDQGLQFLIQYYNGEERAKGNILERFSAQQFPDLHSELNLSSLELGDSALYFCASSVGPGTSGVGSYNEQFFGPGTRLTVL.

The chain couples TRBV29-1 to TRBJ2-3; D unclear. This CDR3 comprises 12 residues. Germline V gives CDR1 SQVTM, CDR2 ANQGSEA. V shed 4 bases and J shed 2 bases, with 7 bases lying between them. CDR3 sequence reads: CSVVEDTDTQYF. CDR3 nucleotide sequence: TGCAGCGTTGTCGAAGACACAGATACGCAGTATTTT.

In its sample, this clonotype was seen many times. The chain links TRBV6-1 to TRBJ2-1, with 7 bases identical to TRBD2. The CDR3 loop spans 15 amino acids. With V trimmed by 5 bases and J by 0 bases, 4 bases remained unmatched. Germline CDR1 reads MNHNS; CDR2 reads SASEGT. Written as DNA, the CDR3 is TGTGCCAGCAGTTTAGCGGGCCCCTCCTACAATGAGCAGTTCTTC. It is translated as CASSLAGPSYNEQFF.

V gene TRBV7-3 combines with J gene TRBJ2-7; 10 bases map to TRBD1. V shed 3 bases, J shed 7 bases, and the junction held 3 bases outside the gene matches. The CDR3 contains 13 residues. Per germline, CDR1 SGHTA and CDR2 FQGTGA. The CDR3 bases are TGTGCCAGCAGCTTGACAGGGGGCAGAGAGCAGTACTTC. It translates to CASSLTGGREQYF.

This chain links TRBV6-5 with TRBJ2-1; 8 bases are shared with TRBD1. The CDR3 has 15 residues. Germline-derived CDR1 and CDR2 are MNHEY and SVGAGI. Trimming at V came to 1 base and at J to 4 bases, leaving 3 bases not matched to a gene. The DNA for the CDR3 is TGTGCCAGCAGTTACTTCGGGACAGGTTACAATGAGCAGTTCTTC. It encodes CASSYFGTGYNEQFF.